The 9 T cell receptor beta chains presented below share a single source sample, sequenced in a study of blood T cell repertoires in COVID-19 (dated by TCRdb to 2020 to 2021). Library preparation employed the immunoSEQ multiplex PCR assay. TCRdb's version of the immuneACCESS table is confined to in-frame rearrangements and falls short of the full clone set. An unresolved V gene accounts for under half of the shortfall where checked; the remainder is of unknown origin. The sample table holds approximately 74,000 clones, of which 70% to 90% were seen once. The ten largest make up approximately 4.4% of the sample. Sequenced input: peripheral blood. The receptors were gathered from a woman older than 75 with active or convalescent COVID-19.

The chain employs TRBV7-2 and TRBJ1-1; 12 nucleotides match TRBD1. Germline V gives CDR1 SGHTA, CDR2 FQGNSA. The CDR3 contains 16 residues. Germline trimming cut 2 bases from V and 6 bases from J; bases unmatched to any gene: 7. Written as DNA, the CDR3 is TGTGCCAGCAGCTTATTTGGGACAGGGGGCGCAGCTGAAGCTTTCTTT. This translates into CASSLFGTGGAAEAFF.

This sequence joins TRBV2 and TRBJ2-5, with TRBD2 identical over 10 bases. Germline V gene data show CDR1 as SNHLY and CDR2 as FYNNEI. The V gene end was trimmed by 6 bases and the J gene end by 0 bases; junction bases not matched to a gene: 16. The CDR3 extends over 19 amino acids. The CDR3 reads CASSDHRLAGVLYQETQYF. CDR3 sequence (DNA): TGTGCCAGCAGCGATCACCGTCTAGCGGGAGTCCTGTACCAAGAGACCCAGTACTTC.

The V call is TRBV28, the J call TRBJ2-7; no definite D call. This CDR3 region has 13 residues. Germline CDR1 is MDHEN and CDR2 is SYDVKM. V was pared by 1 base and J by 3 bases, with 7 bases between. The CDR3 region has the DNA TGTGCCAGCAGTTTATCTCCCCTCTACGAGCAGTACTTC. Its protein is CASSLSPLYEQYF.

This chain links TRBV21-1 with TRBJ1-6; TRBD1 is the table's D call and was not checked against the DNA. TRBV21-1 is flagged as a pseudogene. The CDR3 runs 17 residues. The CDR3 DNA reads TGTGCCAGCCTCGGAGGGGGACAGAGCCCTGGAGAATCACCCCTCCACTTT. Its translation is CASLGGGQSPGESPLHF.

The chain employs TRBV2 and TRBJ2-1, with 7 nucleotides matching TRBD2. This CDR3 is built from 15 residues. Germline V lookup: CDR1 SNHLY, CDR2 FYNNEI. The V segment lost 10 bases and the J segment 2 bases; nucleotides outside the gene matches: 11. DNA of the CDR3: TGTGCCACGGGTCGCCCCAGCGGGACCTACAATGAGCAGTTCTTC. This gives the protein CATGRPSGTYNEQFF.

This clone was counted only a few times. This sequence joins TRBV12-5 and TRBJ2-2; 9 bases fit TRBD1. Germline V CDR1 and CDR2: LGHNT, FRNRAP. V lost 1 base, J lost 3 bases, and 0 bases stayed unmatched. This CDR3 comprises 15 residues. The CDR3 region has the DNA TGTGCTAGTGGTTTGGGACAGGGGGACACCGGGGAGCTGTTTTTT. It is translated as CASGLGQGDTGELFF.

This clone was observed a single time. The chain has TRBV18 and TRBJ2-7; D possibly corresponds to TRBD2 (7 bases). Trimming pared 3 bases from V and 7 bases from J, leaving 19 bases between. The CDR3 sequence is 15 residues long. Germline CDR1 reads KGHSH; CDR2 reads LQKENI. The CDR3 here is CASSPSGGGAFEQYF. Here the CDR3 DNA reads TGTGCCAGCTCACCGTCGGGTGGGGGGGCATTTGAGCAGTACTTC.

This clone was seen only once. The chain is built from TRBV7-5 and TRBJ2-7; the tabulated D call, TRBD1, remains unverified against the DNA. TRBV7-5 is given as a pseudogene. The CDR3 loop spans 14 amino acids. The CDR3: CARSLFGTDYEQYF. The CDR3 DNA reads as TGTGCCAGAAGCTTATTTGGGACAGACTACGAGCAGTACTTC.

This clone occurred many times. The rearrangement links TRBV19 to TRBJ1-1, with no clear D. V gave up 2 bases and J gave up 2 bases, with 6 bases separating them. There are 13 residues in the CDR3. The germline V gene has CDR1 LNHDA and CDR2 SQIVND (reference sequence). The CDR3 coding sequence is TGTGCCAGTAGTATAAACAGTAACACTGAAGCTTTCTTT. This gives the protein CASSINSNTEAFF.